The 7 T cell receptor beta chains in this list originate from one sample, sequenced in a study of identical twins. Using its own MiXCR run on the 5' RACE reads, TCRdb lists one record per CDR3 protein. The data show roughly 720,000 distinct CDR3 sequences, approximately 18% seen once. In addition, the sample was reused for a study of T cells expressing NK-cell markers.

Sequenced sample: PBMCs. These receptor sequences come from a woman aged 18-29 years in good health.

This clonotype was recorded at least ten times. This CDR3 is CATSRDGYGYTF. For the CDR3, the DNA is TGTGCCACCAGCCGGGACGGTTATGGCTACACCTTC. The rearrangement links TRBV24-1 to TRBJ1-2, with D possibly TRBD1 on 5 matching bases. The CDR3 length is 12 residues. The V gene's germline CDR1 is KGHDR and CDR2 SFDVKD. V was shortened by 7 bases and J by 5 bases, with 10 bases between the two germline ends.

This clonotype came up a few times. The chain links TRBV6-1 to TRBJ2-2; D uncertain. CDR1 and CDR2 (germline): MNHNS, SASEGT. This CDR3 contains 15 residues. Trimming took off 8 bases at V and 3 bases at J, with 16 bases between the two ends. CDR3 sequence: CASGSGSVYTGELFF. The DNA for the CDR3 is TGTGCCAGCGGGTCCGGGTCAGTGTACACCGGGGAGCTGTTTTTT.

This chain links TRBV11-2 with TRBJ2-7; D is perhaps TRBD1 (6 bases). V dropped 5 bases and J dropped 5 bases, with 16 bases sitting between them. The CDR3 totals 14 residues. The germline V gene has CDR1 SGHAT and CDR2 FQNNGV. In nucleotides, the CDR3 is TGTGCCAGCAGCCCTCCCAGGGGTCGTCACGAGCAGTACTTC. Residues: CASSPPRGRHEQYF.

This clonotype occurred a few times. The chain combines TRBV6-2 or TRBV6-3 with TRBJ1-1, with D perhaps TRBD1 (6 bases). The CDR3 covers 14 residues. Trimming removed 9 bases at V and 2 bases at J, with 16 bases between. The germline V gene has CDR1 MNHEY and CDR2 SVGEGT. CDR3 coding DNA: TGTGCCAGTACGATCGGGGGGCGCAACACTGAAGCTTTCTTT. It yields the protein CASTIGGRNTEAFF.

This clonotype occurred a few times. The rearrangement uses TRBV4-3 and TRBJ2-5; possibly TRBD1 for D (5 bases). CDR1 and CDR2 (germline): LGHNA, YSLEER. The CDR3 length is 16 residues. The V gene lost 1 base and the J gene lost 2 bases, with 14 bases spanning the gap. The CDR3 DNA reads TGCGCCAGCAGCCAAGTAGATACAGGCAATCAAGAGACCCAGTACTTC. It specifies CASSQVDTGNQETQYF.

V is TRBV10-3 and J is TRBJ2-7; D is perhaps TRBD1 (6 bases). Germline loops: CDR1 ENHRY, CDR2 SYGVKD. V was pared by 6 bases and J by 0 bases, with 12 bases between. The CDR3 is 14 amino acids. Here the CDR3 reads CAIRSQGISYEQYF. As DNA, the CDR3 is TGTGCCATCAGGTCACAGGGTATCTCCTACGAGCAGTACTTC.

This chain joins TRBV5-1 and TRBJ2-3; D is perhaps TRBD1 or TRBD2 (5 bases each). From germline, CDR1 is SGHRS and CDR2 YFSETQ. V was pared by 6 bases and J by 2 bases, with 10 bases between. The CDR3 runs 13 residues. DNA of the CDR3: TGCGCCAGCAATCAGGGAGACACAGATACGCAGTATTTT. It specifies CASNQGDTDTQYF. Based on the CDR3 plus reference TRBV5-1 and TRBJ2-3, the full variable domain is KAGVTQTPRYLIKTRGQQVTLSCSPISGHRSVSWYQQTPGQGLQFLFEYFSETQRNKGNFPGRFSGRQFSNSRSEMNVSTLELGDSALYLCASNQGDTDTQYFGPGTRLTVL.